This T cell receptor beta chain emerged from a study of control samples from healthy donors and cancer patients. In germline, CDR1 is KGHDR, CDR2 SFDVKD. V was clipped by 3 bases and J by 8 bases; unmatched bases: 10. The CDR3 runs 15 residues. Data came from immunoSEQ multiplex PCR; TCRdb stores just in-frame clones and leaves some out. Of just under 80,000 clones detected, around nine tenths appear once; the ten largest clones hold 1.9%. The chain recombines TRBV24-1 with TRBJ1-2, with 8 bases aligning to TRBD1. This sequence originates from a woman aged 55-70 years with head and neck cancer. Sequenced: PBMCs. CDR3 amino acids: CATSDANQGAGGYTF. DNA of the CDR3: TGTGCCACCAGTGATGCTAATCAGGGGGCTGGCGGCTACACCTTC.